Below, 20 T cell receptor beta chains from the same sample are listed, as sequenced in a study of blood T cell repertoires in COVID-19. Sequencing was performed with immunoSEQ multiplex PCR; in TCRdb, only in-frame clones are kept and a portion is missing. The repertoire holds under 200,000 clones, with around 88% as singletons. Sequencing was performed on PBMCs or T cells enriched from blood (not recorded which). These receptors came from a man aged 40-50 years with acute COVID-19.

The genes are TRBV7-3 and TRBJ2-5; D remains unclear. The CDR3 has 14 residues. Germline lookup yields CDR1 SGHTA and CDR2 FQGTGA. V lost 1 base, J lost 5 bases, and 11 bases lay in between. In DNA, the CDR3 is TGTGCCAGCAGCTTAAGGGCAGTCTCGGAGACCCAGTACTTC. It encodes CASSLRAVSETQYF. Supplemented by reference TRBV7-3 and TRBJ2-5, the full variable domain reads GAGVSQTPSNKVTEKGKYVELRCDPISGHTALYWYRQSLGQGPEFLIYFQGTGAADDSGLPNDRFFAVRPEGSVSTLKIQRTERGDSAVYLCASSLRAVSETQYFGPGTRLLVL.

CDR3 nucleotides: TGTGCCAGCCGTTCGGAGTTGATGATTGAAGCTTTCTTT. It specifies CASRSELMIEAFF. This chain uses TRBV19 with TRBJ1-1, with unresolved D. V lost 9 bases and J lost 7, with 18 bases in between. CDR1 LNHDA and CDR2 SQIVND come from the germline V gene (reference sequence). The CDR3 contains 13 residues.

The chain recombines TRBV27 with TRBJ2-2, with D perhaps matching TRBD2 (7 bases). The V end was cut by 2 bases, the J end by 7 bases, with 14 bases between. Germline CDR1 and CDR2: MNHEY and SMNVEV (reference sequence). This CDR3 comprises 15 residues. The CDR3 reads CASSLVRGASGELFF. The CDR3 DNA is TGTGCCAGCAGTTTAGTACGGGGGGCCAGCGGGGAGCTGTTTTTT.

The chain employs TRBV19 and TRBJ2-3, with 11 bases that match TRBD2. This CDR3 spans 16 amino acids. The germline gives CDR1 LNHDA, CDR2 SQIVND (reference sequence). The V gene end was trimmed by 7 bases and the J gene end by 0 bases; junction bases not matched to a gene: 6. The DNA for the CDR3 is TGTGCCAGTACCGCGACTAGCGGGACTAGCACAGATACGCAGTATTTT. This codes for CASTATSGTSTDTQYF.

V is TRBV27 and J is TRBJ2-3, with D maybe TRBD2 (5 bases). The CDR3 sequence is 17 residues long. The germline V and J ends were trimmed by 1 base and 6 bases, with 20 bases remaining between them. Germline V gene lookup returns CDR1 MNHEY and CDR2 SMNVEV (reference sequence). The CDR3 here is CASSLYSGRGRADTQYF. In DNA form, the CDR3 reads TGTGCCAGCAGTTTATACTCCGGACGTGGGCGGGCCGATACGCAGTATTTT.

This chain links TRBV11-2 with TRBJ1-6; 8 nucleotides align to TRBD1. Germline V gene data show CDR1 as SGHAT and CDR2 as FQNNGV. The CDR3 contains 14 residues. J gave up 7 bases and V 5 bases, and 4 bases lay outside the gene matches. CDR3 sequence (DNA): TGTGCCAGCAGCAAGGACAGGGCCAATTCACCCCTCCACTTT. Amino acids: CASSKDRANSPLHF.

The V call is TRBV30, the J call TRBJ2-2; weak D call: TRBD2 (6 bases). Germline V gene sequence: CDR1 GTSNPN, CDR2 SVGIG (reference sequence). V lost 2 bases, J lost 2 bases, and 15 bases lay in between. The CDR3 length is 16 residues. CDR3 in DNA: TGTGCCTGGAGTAATAAGGGGACTTTCAACACCGGGGAGCTGTTTTTT. Amino acid sequence: CAWSNKGTFNTGELFF. The variable domain in full, with the rest retrieved from reference TRBV30 and TRBJ2-2, is SQTIHQWPATLVQPVGSPLSLECTVEGTSNPNLYWYRQAAGRGLQLLFYSVGIGQISSEVPQNLSASRPQDRQFILSSKKLLLSDSGFYLCAWSNKGTFNTGELFFGEGSRLTVL.

V is TRBV28 and J is TRBJ1-5; 10 positions agree with TRBD1. Trimming took 4 bases from V and 6 from J; bases not matched to a gene: 9. The CDR3 is 16 residues long. The germline V gene encodes CDR1 MDHEN and CDR2 SYDVKM. CDR3 sequence reads: CASSSPGQGLFQPQHF. The CDR3, as DNA: TGTGCCAGCAGTTCACCGGGACAGGGGTTGTTTCAGCCCCAGCATTTT.

The J gene is TRBJ2-7, the V gene TRBV28, with 12 bases lining up with TRBD1. Germline assignment: CDR1 MDHEN and CDR2 SYDVKM. Losses at the gene ends were 6 bases for V and 5 bases for J; bases not matched to a gene: 5. There are 14 residues in the CDR3. CDR3 protein: CASRPGQGANEQYF. The CDR3 coding sequence is TGTGCCAGCAGGCCGGGACAGGGGGCGAACGAGCAGTACTTC.

The V and J genes are TRBV18 and TRBJ1-5; 9 bases fit TRBD1. The CDR3 is made up of 17 amino acids. Germline CDR1 KGHSH, CDR2 LQKENI. V gave up 3 bases and J gave up 1 base; unmatched junction bases: 7. The CDR3 DNA reads TGTGCCAGCTCACCGAATTACAGGGGGCCGAGCAATCAGCCCCAGCATTTT. This sequence encodes CASSPNYRGPSNQPQHF.

The chain has TRBV10-1 and TRBJ1-2; possible D gene TRBD1, 6 bases. Deletions cut 6 bases from V and 4 bases from J, with 15 bases between. The CDR3 is 14 residues long. CDR1 is WNHNN and CDR2 is SYGVQD in the germline V gene (reference sequence). The chain's CDR3 is CASSPSGTPYGYTF. The CDR3 DNA is TGCGCCAGCAGCCCGTCCGGGACACCCTATGGCTACACCTTC.

This chain connects TRBV29-1 to TRBJ2-1; 12 nucleotides match TRBD1. In germline, CDR1 is SQVTM, CDR2 ANQGSEA. Trimming at V came to 4 bases and at J to 7 bases, leaving 5 bases not matched to a gene. The CDR3 has 14 amino acids. This CDR3 is CSVVGTGGLNEQFF. The CDR3 coding sequence is TGCAGCGTTGTTGGGACAGGGGGCTTGAATGAGCAGTTCTTC.

This clone was counted a single time. This rearrangement joins TRBV2 to TRBJ2-3, with D unclear. Germline values: CDR1 SNHLY, CDR2 FYNNEI. Trimming took off 6 bases at V and 3 bases at J, with 19 bases between the two ends. The CDR3 loop spans 16 amino acids. Here the CDR3 DNA reads TGTGCCAGCAGGGATCGCGGTAAGGCCGGAACAGATACGCAGTATTTT. As protein: CASRDRGKAGTDTQYF.

In this sample, this clone turned up once. The chain employs TRBV29-1 and TRBJ1-4; TRBD1 is a possible D gene (5 bases). The CDR3 extends over 11 amino acids. V was trimmed by 8 bases and J by 8 bases, leaving 12 bases between them. CDR1 is SQVTM, CDR2 ANQGSEA, per germline. This CDR3 is CSTFSGEKLFF. The CDR3 DNA follows: TGCAGCACCTTCTCAGGGGAAAAACTGTTTTTT.

This clone was counted a single time. The CDR3 region is CASSPLAGTEAFF. CDR3 bases: TGTGCCAGCTCACCACTCGCGGGCACTGAAGCTTTCTTT. V and J are TRBV18 and TRBJ1-1; no firm D call. Germline V lookup: CDR1 KGHSH, CDR2 LQKENI. Trimming left V 1 base short and J 4 bases short, with 7 bases between. The CDR3 length is 13 residues. Complete variable domain (other parts from reference TRBV18 and TRBJ1-1): NAGVMQNPRHLVRRRGQEARLRCSPMKGHSHVYWYRQLPEEGLKFMVYLQKENIIDESGMPKERFSAEFPKEGPSILRIQQVVRGDSAAYFCASSPLAGTEAFFGQGTRLTVV.

This clone was detected only once. The rearrangement joins TRBV6-5 to TRBJ1-3; TRBD1 is a possible D gene (5 bases). With 0 bases removed from V and 5 bases from J, the gap between germline ends came to 11 bases. This CDR3 comprises 15 residues. Germline loops: CDR1 MNHEY, CDR2 SVGAGI. CDR3 in amino acids: CASSYSSRERNTIYF. The CDR3 DNA is TGTGCCAGCAGTTACTCGTCCAGGGAAAGAAACACCATATATTTT.

V is TRBV5-6 and J is TRBJ2-7; 8 bases are a match to TRBD1. Germline CDR1 SGHDT, CDR2 YYEEEE. The CDR3 consists of 13 residues. Losses at the gene ends were 4 bases for V and 3 bases for J; bases not matched to a gene: 3. CDR3 nucleotide sequence: TGTGCCAGCAGCGCGGGGACAGGCTACGAGCAGTACTTC. Translation gives CASSAGTGYEQYF.

This chain uses TRBV7-2 with TRBJ2-7; D call uncertain. The CDR3 extends over 13 amino acids. Germline V gene sequence: CDR1 SGHTA, CDR2 FQGNSA. V was cut by 3 bases and J by 4 bases, with 10 bases left in between. As DNA, the CDR3 is TGTGCCAGCAGCTTTTCGACGGGTTACGAGCAGTACTTC. Protein sequence: CASSFSTGYEQYF.

The rearrangement joins TRBV25-1 to TRBJ2-5; tentative D call: TRBD2 (5 bases). CDR1 and CDR2 from the germline V gene are MGHDK and SYGVNS. The CDR3 is made up of 13 amino acids. V lost 4 bases to trimming and J lost 7 bases, with 13 bases between them. The CDR3 protein is CASSGVSRGTQYF. The CDR3 nucleotides read TGTGCCAGCAGTGGCGTCAGCCGGGGGACCCAGTACTTC.

The chain employs TRBV2 and TRBJ2-1; 7 bases map to TRBD2. V was clipped by 2 bases and J by 15 bases; unmatched bases: 7. This CDR3 has 12 amino acids. In germline, CDR1 is SNHLY, CDR2 FYNNEI. CDR3 DNA sequence: TGTGCCAGCAGTGAATTGGATAGCGGGTTGTTCTTC. Protein: CASSELDSGLFF.